This T cell receptor beta chain was captured by sequencing in a study of cytomegalovirus exposure and HLA in healthy donors. Whole-study results and caveats: Cytomegalovirus-associated TCR beta chains were listed, numbering 150 to 200. It was found in a later analysis that first-cohort TCR clusters tended to co-occur in the 100 to 150 validation repertoires. Both high specificity and high sensitivity reportedly marked the classifier's diagnosis of cytomegalovirus status.

Profiling relied on immunoSEQ multiplex PCR, and the TCRdb table lists in-frame clones only, not all of them. The sample lists 82,000 or so clones, 90% to 95% occurring once. The donors were part of the validation cohort of roughly 130 subjects. That cohort was separate from the first cohort, which comprised about 670 subjects. As for this clone: Its antigen is undetermined.

The sequence came from a young woman in good health and CMV-seronegative. The sequenced sample was PBMCs.

The CDR3 is CASSLERGGYNEQFF. The DNA of the CDR3 is TGTGCCAGCAGCTTAGAGAGGGGGGGATACAATGAGCAGTTCTTC. J is TRBJ2-1 and V is TRBV11-2; D may be TRBD2 (7 bases). The germline V and J ends were trimmed by 0 bases and 4 bases, with 10 bases remaining between them. The CDR3 spans 15 residues. Per germline, CDR1 SGHAT and CDR2 FQNNGV.